The clone carrying this T cell receptor (beta chain) was seen at least ten times. Antigen: not known. Isolation of naive CD8 T cells was achieved by sorting on a CD8+CD4-CCR7+CD45RA+ phenotype. TCRdb reprocessed the PCR reads via MiXCR and lists one record per CDR3 protein. The sample consists of some 650,000 distinct CDR3 sequences, 15% to 20% of them appearing once. V was shortened by 4 bases and J by 1 base, with 16 bases between the two germline ends. Looked up from germline, CDR1 is SEHNR and CDR2 is FQNEAQ (reference sequence). This CDR3 contains 16 residues. This entry is derived from a study of molecular identifiers for immune sequencing clone quantification. Study-wide points: For highly expanded clones, sizes could be underestimated when identical TCR molecules share a barcode. Single-cell amounts of spiked Jurkat TCR RNA were reportedly detectable among about a million naive cells.

The receptor was isolated from a human donor in good health. Some libraries in this study had Jurkat cell RNA spiked in. The J gene is TRBJ1-1, the V gene TRBV7-9, with D maybe TRBD1 (5 bases). The specimen was naive CD8+ T cells from blood, with Jurkat cell RNA spiked in. Subset here: FACS-sorted CD8+CD4-CCR7+CD45RA+ naive T cells. The CDR3 loop reads CASSSPGGGPNTEAFF. CDR3 nucleotides: TGTGCCAGCAGCTCCCCCGGGGGAGGACCGAACACTGAAGCTTTCTTT.